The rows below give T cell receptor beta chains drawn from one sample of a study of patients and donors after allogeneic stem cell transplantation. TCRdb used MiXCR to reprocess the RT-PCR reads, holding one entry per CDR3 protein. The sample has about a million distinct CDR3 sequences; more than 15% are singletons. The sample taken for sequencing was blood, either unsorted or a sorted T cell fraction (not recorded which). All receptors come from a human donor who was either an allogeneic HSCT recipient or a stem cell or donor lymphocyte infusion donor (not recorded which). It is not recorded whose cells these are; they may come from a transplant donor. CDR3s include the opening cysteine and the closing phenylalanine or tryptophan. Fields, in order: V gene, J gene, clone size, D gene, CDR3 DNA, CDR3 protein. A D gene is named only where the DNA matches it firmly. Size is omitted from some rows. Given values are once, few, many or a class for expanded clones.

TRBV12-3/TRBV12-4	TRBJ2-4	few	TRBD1	TGTGCCAGCAGGGAATCCGACAGGGGACTAGCCAAAAACATTCAGTACTTC	CASRESDRGLAKNIQYF
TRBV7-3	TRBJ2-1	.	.	TGTGCCAGCAGCTTAGGGGGCTCATTGGGCTACAATGAGCAGTTCTTC	CASSLGGSLGYNEQFF
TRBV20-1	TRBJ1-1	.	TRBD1	TGCAGTGCTCCCCGCAGGGGGAGGGACACTGAAGCTTTCTTT	CSAPRRGRDTEAFF
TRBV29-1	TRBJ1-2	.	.	TGCAGCGTTGATAGGGGTAACTATGGCTACACCTTC	CSVDRGNYGYTF
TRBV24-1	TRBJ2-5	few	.	TGTGCCACCAGTGATTTGCAGCTTCTGACTCTAGTGACCCAGTACTTC	CATSDLQLLTLVTQYF
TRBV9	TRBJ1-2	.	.	TGTGCCAGCAGCGTAGAGGCACGACGCCTGGATGATAACTATGGCTACACCTTC	CASSVEARRLDDNYGYTF
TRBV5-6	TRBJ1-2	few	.	TGTGCCAGCAGCTTGGCCCTGGAGGGCTACACCTTC	CASSLALEGYTF
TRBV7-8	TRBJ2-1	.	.	TGTGCCAGCAGCTTAGTCAGCCAGACAGGATACAATGAGCAGTTCTTC	CASSLVSQTGYNEQFF
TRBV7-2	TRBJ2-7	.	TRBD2	TGTGCCAGCAGCCAGCCCGGGGGGGTGCGGAACTACGAGCAGTACTTC	CASSQPGGVRNYEQYF
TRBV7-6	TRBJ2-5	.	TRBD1	TGTGCCAGCAGCACGGGACAGGGACGGGAGACCCAGTACTTC	CASSTGQGRETQYF
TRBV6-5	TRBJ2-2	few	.	TGTGCCAGCAGTTATTGGCGGAACACCGGGGAGCTGTTTTTT	CASSYWRNTGELFF
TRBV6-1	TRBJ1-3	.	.	TGTGCCAGCAGTGAAGCAGGGCTCTCTGGAAACACCATATATTTT	CASSEAGLSGNTIYF
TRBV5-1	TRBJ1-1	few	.	TGCGCCAGCAGCGCCGACAGGTCGGGTGTGGCTGAAGCTTTCTTT	CASSADRSGVAEAFF
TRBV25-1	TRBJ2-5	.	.	TGTGCCAGCAGTGAACCTCCGGGACTTCAAGAGACCCAGTACTTC	CASSEPPGLQETQYF
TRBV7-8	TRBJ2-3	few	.	TGTGCCAGCAGCTTATATAATCTCAAATCTAGCACAGATACGCAGTATTTT	CASSLYNLKSSTDTQYF
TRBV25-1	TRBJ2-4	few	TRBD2	TGTGCCAGCAGTGAATACGGCGGGGGGGGGGACATTCAGTACTTC	CASSEYGGGGDIQYF
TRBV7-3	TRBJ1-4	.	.	TGTGCCAGCAGCTCCTCACACGTGGCCGAACCATGTGAAAAACTGTTTTTT	CASSSSHVAEPCEKLFF
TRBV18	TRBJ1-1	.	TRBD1	TGTGCCAGCTCCCACCAGCAGGTGGACAGGGGTTGGACTGAAGCTTTCTTT	CASSHQQVDRGWTEAFF
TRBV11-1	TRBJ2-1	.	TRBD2	TGTGCCAGCAGGCCGGGACTAGCGGGAGTTCATGAGCAGTTCTTC	CASRPGLAGVHEQFF
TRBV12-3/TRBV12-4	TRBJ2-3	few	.	TGTGCCAGCAGTCCGCGTTGGAGGACAGATACGCAGTATTTT	CASSPRWRTDTQYF
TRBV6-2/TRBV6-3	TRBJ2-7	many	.	TGTGCCAGCAGCTTAGGACGGGAATCCTACGAGCAGTACTTC	CASSLGRESYEQYF
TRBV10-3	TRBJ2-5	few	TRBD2	TGTGCCATCAGCCGGGGGGGCCAAGAGACCCAGTACTTC	CAISRGGQETQYF
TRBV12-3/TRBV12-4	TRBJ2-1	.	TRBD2	TGTGCCAGCAGTCTGATAGCGGGGGCCAGCTCCTACAATGAGCAGTTCTTC	CASSLIAGASSYNEQFF
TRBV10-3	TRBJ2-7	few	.	TGTGCCATCACCTGGGATCCGTACTACGAGCAGTACTTC	CAITWDPYYEQYF
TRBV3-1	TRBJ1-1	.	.	TGTGCCAGCAGCAAAGCTTCAGTGAACACTGAAGCTTTCTTT	CASSKASVNTEAFF
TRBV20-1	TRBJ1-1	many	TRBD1	TGCAGTGCTAGAGACCCGGGACAGACGAACACTGAAGCTTTCTTT	CSARDPGQTNTEAFF
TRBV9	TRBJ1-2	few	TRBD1	TGTGCCAGCAAAACAGGGGTATATGGCTACACCTTC	CASKTGVYGYTF
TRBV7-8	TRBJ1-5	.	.	TGTGCCAGCAGTCCGGGGACTGGGGAGCCCCAGCATTTT	CASSPGTGEPQHF
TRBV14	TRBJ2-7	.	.	TGTGCCAGCAGCCAAGATCGTTGGGGGTGGGAGTACTTC	CASSQDRWGWEYF
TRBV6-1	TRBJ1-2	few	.	TGTGCCAGCAGTGGAGGTGAACCAAGAGGGAACTATGGCTACACCTTC	CASSGGEPRGNYGYTF
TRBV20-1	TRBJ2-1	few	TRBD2	TGCAGTGCTACTCTAGCGGGAGCCTACAATGAGCAGTTCTTC	CSATLAGAYNEQFF
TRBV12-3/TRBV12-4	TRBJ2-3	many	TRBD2	TGTGCCAGCAGTTCGGGTCTAGCGGGAGACTTTAGCACAGATACGCAGTATTTT	CASSSGLAGDFSTDTQYF
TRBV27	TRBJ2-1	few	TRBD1	TGTGCCAGCACTACCGGGACAGGCACCTACAATGAGCAGTTCTTC	CASTTGTGTYNEQFF